The 20 T cell receptor beta chains below all came from one sample that was sequenced in a study of T cell changes during pregnancy in multiple sclerosis. Produced via immunoSEQ multiplex PCR; TCRdb's table is partial and in-frame only. Among approximately 20,000 clones listed, about 85% were seen once. The sequenced sample was CD8+ T cells from peripheral blood mononuclear cells, obtained before pregnancy. The origin of the receptors is a female donor with multiple sclerosis, enrolled in a pregnancy study.

V and J are TRBV18 and TRBJ2-1, with D possibly being TRBD2 (5 bases). Per germline, CDR1 KGHSH and CDR2 LQKENI. V lost 6 bases, J lost 15 bases, and 18 bases lay in between. This CDR3 has 12 residues. CDR3 coding DNA: TGTGCCAGCTCCGGCTCTTGGCGGGTTCTGTTCTTC. Amino acid sequence: CASSGSWRVLFF.

This clone was seen a handful of times. V and J are TRBV29-1 and TRBJ2-1; 11 nucleotides line up with TRBD2. This CDR3 is built from 14 residues. CDR1 and CDR2 from the germline V gene are SQVTM and ANQGSEA. V lost 4 bases and J lost 5; bases outside the gene matches: 4. This CDR3 is CSVVISGRDNEQFF. CDR3 nucleotides: TGCAGCGTTGTGATTAGCGGGAGGGACAATGAGCAGTTCTTC.

The chain employs TRBV13 and TRBJ1-1, with unresolved D. In germline, CDR1 is PRHDT, CDR2 FYEKMQ (reference sequence). V was cut by 4 bases and J by 1 base, with 10 bases left in between. The CDR3 has 14 residues. In DNA, the CDR3 is TGTGCCAGCAGCTCCCCCTCCTCGAACACTGAAGCTTTCTTT. This gives the protein CASSSPSSNTEAFF.

Here the CDR3 DNA reads TGTGCCAGCAGCTTAATATTAGCGGGGGGTTCACGGGATACGCAGTATTTT. Protein sequence: CASSLILAGGSRDTQYF. The rearrangement links TRBV7-3 to TRBJ2-3; 10 nucleotides match TRBD2. This CDR3 contains 17 residues. Losses at the gene ends were 1 base for V and 6 bases for J; bases not matched to a gene: 10. CDR1 SGHTA and CDR2 FQGTGA come from the germline V gene.

A single count supports this clone. DNA for the CDR3: TGTGCCAGCAGTTCTGTGGCCGGGACAGGGAGTGAAAAACTGTTTTTT. Amino acids: CASSSVAGTGSEKLFF. The chain recombines TRBV7-2 with TRBJ1-4; 9 nucleotides agree with TRBD1. From germline, CDR1 is SGHTA and CDR2 FQGNSA. The trim removed 6 bases at V and 7 bases at J, leaving 12 bases unmatched. The CDR3 is made up of 16 amino acids.

The CDR3 protein is CASSFSEEGGSYEQYF. In DNA, the CDR3 is TGTGCCAGCAGTTTTTCAGAGGAGGGTGGGTCCTACGAGCAGTACTTC. V gene TRBV27 combines with J gene TRBJ2-7, with D perhaps matching TRBD2 (6 bases). The V end lost 3 bases, the J end lost 1 base, and 16 bases lay between the germline ends. CDR3 length: 16 amino acids. Germline CDR1 MNHEY, CDR2 SMNVEV (reference sequence).

The rearrangement uses TRBV5-1 and TRBJ2-7; TRBD1 might be the D (6 bases). Trimming cost V 1 base and J 3 bases, with 20 bases left between them. The germline gives CDR1 SGHRS, CDR2 YFSETQ. This CDR3 has 17 residues. CDR3 loop: CASSLYLAGTFIYEQYF. CDR3 nucleotides: TGCGCCAGCAGCTTGTACCTCGCCGGGACATTTATCTACGAGCAGTACTTC.

This clone was recorded once. The J gene is TRBJ2-1, the V gene TRBV4-1, with D uncertain. V shed 4 bases and J shed 4 bases, with 5 bases lying between them. The germline V gene has CDR1 MGHRA and CDR2 YSYEKL. This CDR3 comprises 12 residues. CDR3 nucleotide sequence: TGCGCCAGCAGCCCCAATTACAATGAGCAGTTCTTC. It codes for CASSPNYNEQFF.

The chain is built from TRBV5-6 and TRBJ2-2; 12 positions match TRBD2. Looked up from germline, CDR1 is SGHDT and CDR2 is YYEEEE. J gave up 5 bases and V 1 base, and 3 bases lay outside the gene matches. CDR3 length equals 16 residues. CDR3 sequence: CASSLRTSGGTGELFF. The DNA for the CDR3 is TGTGCCAGCAGCTTGCGTACTAGCGGGGGGACCGGGGAGCTGTTTTTT. The variable domain in full, with the rest retrieved from reference TRBV5-6 and TRBJ2-2, is DAGVTQSPTHLIKTRGQQVTLRCSPKSGHDTVSWYQQALGQGPQFIFQYYEEEERQRGNFPDRFSGHQFPNYSSELNVNALLLGDSALYLCASSLRTSGGTGELFFGEGSRLTVL.

The rearrangement joins TRBV9 to TRBJ2-3, with D unclear. Trimming left V 4 bases short and J 0 bases short, with 9 bases between. The V gene's germline CDR1 is SGDLS and CDR2 YYNGEE. This CDR3 has 14 amino acids. In DNA form, the CDR3 reads TGTGCCAGCAGCCCATCGGGTAGCACAGATACGCAGTATTTT. Translated: CASSPSGSTDTQYF.

Relative to its sample, this clone is medium-sized. The chain recombines TRBV6-5 with TRBJ2-1; D gene unclear. CDR1 and CDR2 (germline): MNHEY, SVGAGI. CDR3 length: 14 residues. Trimming removed 0 bases at V and 2 bases at J, with 5 bases between. CDR3 sequence: CASSYSWPYNEQFF. The CDR3 DNA follows: TGTGCCAGCAGTTACTCGTGGCCCTACAATGAGCAGTTCTTC.

A single count supports this clone. The chain joins TRBV5-5 to TRBJ2-7; 10 bases are shared with TRBD2. The V segment lost 0 bases and the J segment 2 bases; nucleotides outside the gene matches: 5. The germline V gene has CDR1 SGHKS and CDR2 YYEKEE (reference sequence). The CDR3 is made up of 16 amino acids. CDR3: CASSLGVAGGTYEQYF. The DNA for the CDR3 is TGTGCCAGCAGCTTGGGAGTAGCGGGAGGAACCTACGAGCAGTACTTC.

J is TRBJ1-4 and V is TRBV19; unclear D gene. CDR3 length equals 16 residues. CDR1 and CDR2 (germline): LNHDA, SQIVND (reference sequence). The germline V and J ends were trimmed by 3 bases and 5 bases, with 16 bases remaining between them. In nucleotides, the CDR3 is TGTGCCAGTAGTATTAGGTGGGCAGTCAGAAATGAAAAACTGTTTTTT. This codes for CASSIRWAVRNEKLFF.

The genes are TRBV11-2 and TRBJ2-5, with 9 bases lining up with TRBD1. V lost 4 bases, J lost 5 bases, and 5 bases stayed unmatched. The CDR3 is 14 amino acids. Germline loops: CDR1 SGHAT, CDR2 FQNNGV. The CDR3 spells CASSYYRGRETQYF. Written as DNA, the CDR3 is TGTGCCAGCAGCTACTACAGGGGGCGGGAGACCCAGTACTTC. Combining the CDR3 with reference TRBV11-2 and TRBJ2-5 gives the whole variable domain EAGVAQSPRYKIIEKRQSVAFWCNPISGHATLYWYQQILGQGPKLLIQFQNNGVVDDSQLPKDRFSAERLKGVDSTLKIQPAKLEDSAVYLCASSYYRGRETQYFGPGTRLLVL.

This chain connects TRBV7-3 to TRBJ2-7; 11 positions match TRBD1. CDR3 length: 15 amino acids. V was clipped by 4 bases and J by 1 base; unmatched bases: 3. Germline CDR1 reads SGHTA; CDR2 reads FQGTGA. The CDR3 DNA reads TGTGCCAGCAGCTGGGACAGGGGGGTATCCTACGAGCAGTACTTC. This translates into CASSWDRGVSYEQYF.

The rearrangement links TRBV7-9 to TRBJ2-1; 8 bases are shared with TRBD1. The germline CDR1 and CDR2 sequences are SEHNR and FQNEAQ (reference sequence). The ends lost 4 bases at V and 4 bases at J; junction bases unmatched: 6. The CDR3 covers 15 residues. The CDR3 spells CASSSRDRTYNEQFF. The CDR3 DNA reads as TGTGCCAGCAGCTCCCGGGACAGGACGTACAATGAGCAGTTCTTC.

This clone was counted once. The V call is TRBV30, the J call TRBJ2-7; 8 nucleotides align to TRBD2. CDR3 length: 15 amino acids. CDR1 and CDR2 (germline): GTSNPN, SVGIG (reference sequence). V lost 0 bases and J lost 5; bases outside the gene matches: 9. The CDR3 sequence: CAWSVDGRGSHEQYF. As DNA, the CDR3 is TGTGCCTGGAGTGTAGACGGGAGGGGGTCCCACGAGCAGTACTTC. Full variable domain (missing parts from reference TRBV30 and TRBJ2-7): SQTIHQWPATLVQPVGSPLSLECTVEGTSNPNLYWYRQAAGRGLQLLFYSVGIGQISSEVPQNLSASRPQDRQFILSSKKLLLSDSGFYLCAWSVDGRGSHEQYFGPGTRLTVT.

The chain is built from TRBV13 and TRBJ2-7; possible D gene TRBD1, 6 bases. CDR1 is PRHDT, CDR2 FYEKMQ, per germline (reference sequence). CDR3 size: 14 residues. The germline V and J ends were trimmed by 0 bases and 4 bases, with 10 bases remaining between them. CDR3 in DNA: TGTGCCAGCAGCTTAGGGGACAGCAGTTACGAGCAGTACTTC. It is translated as CASSLGDSSYEQYF.

This clone was recorded only once. This chain connects TRBV19 to TRBJ2-7; 15 nucleotides match TRBD2. Germline V CDR1 and CDR2: LNHDA, SQIVND (reference sequence). The CDR3 contains 17 residues. J was trimmed by 7 bases and V by 5 bases; bases with no gene match: 12. CDR3 sequence (DNA): TGTGCCAGTAGTGTTGGACTAGCGGGAGGGCCTGATGGAGAGCAGTACTTC. This encodes CASSVGLAGGPDGEQYF.

This chain joins TRBV4-1 and TRBJ2-3; 10 bases align to TRBD2. After removal of 4 bases from V and 6 bases from J, the junction contained 13 bases not matched to a gene. Germline loops: CDR1 MGHRA, CDR2 YSYEKL. CDR3 length equals 17 residues. CDR3 residues: CASSPSGSVGTMDTQYF. The CDR3 DNA sequence: TGCGCCAGCAGCCCTAGCGGGAGCGTGGGTACAATGGATACGCAGTATTTT.